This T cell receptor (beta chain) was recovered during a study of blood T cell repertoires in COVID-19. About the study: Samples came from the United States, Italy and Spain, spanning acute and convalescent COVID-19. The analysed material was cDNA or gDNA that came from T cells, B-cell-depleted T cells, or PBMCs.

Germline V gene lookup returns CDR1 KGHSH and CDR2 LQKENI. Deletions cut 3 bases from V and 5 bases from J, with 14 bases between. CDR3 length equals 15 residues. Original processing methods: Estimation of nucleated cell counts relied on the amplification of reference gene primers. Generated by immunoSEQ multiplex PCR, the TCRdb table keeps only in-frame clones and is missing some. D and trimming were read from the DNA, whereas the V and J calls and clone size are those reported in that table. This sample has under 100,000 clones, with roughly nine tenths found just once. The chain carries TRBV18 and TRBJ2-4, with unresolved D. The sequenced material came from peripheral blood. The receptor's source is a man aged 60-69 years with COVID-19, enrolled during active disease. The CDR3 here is CASSPNAILENIQYF. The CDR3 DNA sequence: TGTGCCAGCTCACCCAACGCCATACTCGAAAACATTCAGTACTTC.